This T cell receptor (beta chain) derives from a study of shared clonotypes between healthy human individuals. Sorted subsets were amplified in replicate PCRs using approximately 200 ng DNA, 25,000 to 30,000 T cell genomes. The protocol was immunoSEQ multiplex PCR, while the TCRdb copy is restricted to in-frame clones and leaves out a portion. The data show 170,000 or so clones, around 63% seen once. The origin of this receptor is a man between 25 and 39 years old in good health. The sequencing sample was made of memory CD4+ T cells sorted from blood. As for subset: CD45RA-negative fraction.

DNA of the CDR3: TGTGCCAGCAGCTTATGGGCTAGCGGGATCTACGAGCAGTACTTC. It is translated as CASSLWASGIYEQYF. The chain recombines TRBV7-3 with TRBJ2-7; 9 nucleotides agree with TRBD2. The CDR3 has 15 amino acids. In germline, CDR1 is SGHTA, CDR2 FQGTGA. V trimming: 2 bases; J trimming: 3 bases; junction bases outside the gene matches: 5. Supplemented by reference TRBV7-3 and TRBJ2-7, the full variable domain reads GAGVSQTPSNKVTEKGKYVELRCDPISGHTALYWYRQSLGQGPEFLIYFQGTGAADDSGLPNDRFFAVRPEGSVSTLKIQRTERGDSAVYLCASSLWASGIYEQYFGPGTRLTVT.